Below are 14 T cell receptor beta chains sequenced from a single sample in a study of cytomegalovirus exposure and HLA in healthy donors (dated by TCRdb to about 2017). Receptors were amplified or captured by the immunoSEQ multiplex PCR assay. In its TCRdb copy, this immuneACCESS table keeps in-frame sequences only and misses some clones. Where compared with another copy, unresolved V genes explain less than half of these, and the others have no known cause. The sample table lists 150,000 to 200,000 clones, about four fifths of them with a count of one. The ten largest make up 9.5% to 13% of the sample. The specimen sequenced was PBMCs. The receptor source for this set is a man aged 25-45 years in good health and CMV-seropositive.

The CDR3 DNA reads as TGTGCCAGCAGTGAAACTAGCGGGGGGCCCAATGAGCAGTTCTTC. This gives the protein CASSETSGGPNEQFF. The rearrangement uses TRBV6-4 and TRBJ2-1; 12 positions match TRBD2. Trimming took 3 bases from V and 6 from J; bases not matched to a gene: 3. CDR3 size: 15 residues. From germline, CDR1 is MRHNA and CDR2 SNTAGT.

The chain combines TRBV27 with TRBJ1-1, with D perhaps matching TRBD1 (5 bases). V was cut by 4 bases and J by 7 bases, with 10 bases left in between. The CDR3 consists of 12 residues. The germline CDR1 and CDR2 sequences are MNHEY and SMNVEV (reference sequence). The CDR3 coding sequence is TGTGCCAGCAGTTCCGGGGGTAGTGAAGCTTTCTTT. Encoded protein: CASSSGGSEAFF.

This chain uses TRBV28 with TRBJ2-2, with D possibly matching TRBD2 (6 bases). This CDR3 region has 18 residues. The germline V and J ends were trimmed by 0 bases and 2 bases, with 16 bases remaining between them. Germline V CDR1 and CDR2: MDHEN, SYDVKM. CDR3 DNA sequence: TGTGCCAGCAGTTTATGGCCTCGGGAAGCGGGCAACACCGGGGAGCTGTTTTTT. This codes for CASSLWPREAGNTGELFF.

The rearrangement links TRBV29-1 to TRBJ2-2; D ambiguous. CDR1 is SQVTM and CDR2 is ANQGSEA in the germline V gene. This CDR3 region has 10 residues. Trimming pared 4 bases from V and 7 bases from J, leaving 4 bases between. CDR3 in DNA: TGCAGCGTTGTTCTCGGGGAGCTGTTTTTT. This translates into CSVVLGELFF.

V usage is TRBV19 and J usage is TRBJ2-7; 9 bases align to TRBD1. V lost 5 bases and J lost 1; bases outside the gene matches: 3. This CDR3 is built from 14 residues. Germline values: CDR1 LNHDA, CDR2 SQIVND (reference sequence). This chain's CDR3 is CASSGTGISYEQYF. DNA for the CDR3: TGTGCCAGTAGTGGGACAGGGATTTCCTACGAGCAGTACTTC.

This sequence joins TRBV9 and TRBJ2-3, with D perhaps TRBD2 (6 bases). This CDR3 contains 18 residues. Trimming cost V 4 bases and J 1 base, with 22 bases left between them. CDR1 and CDR2 from the germline V gene are SGDLS and YYNGEE. The CDR3 loop is CASSTPIWGGEGTDTQYF. CDR3 coding DNA: TGTGCCAGCAGCACCCCCATCTGGGGAGGTGAGGGCACAGATACGCAGTATTTT.

The chain couples TRBV9 to TRBJ2-3; maybe TRBD2 (6 bases). The CDR3 extends over 14 amino acids. V was cut by 2 bases and J by 4 bases, with 11 bases left in between. Looked up from germline, CDR1 is SGDLS and CDR2 is YYNGEE. DNA of the CDR3: TGTGCCAGCAGCGTGGCGGGGCGGGCAGATACGCAGTATTTT. It yields the protein CASSVAGRADTQYF. The variable domain in full, completed from reference TRBV9 and TRBJ2-3, reads DSGVTQTPKHLITATGQRVTLRCSPRSGDLSVYWYQQSLDQGLQFLIQYYNGEERAKGNILERFSAQQFPDLHSELNLSSLELGDSALYFCASSVAGRADTQYFGPGTRLTVL.

The J gene is TRBJ2-2, the V gene TRBV18; 7 bases are shared with TRBD1. The CDR3 spans 16 residues. The germline V gene encodes CDR1 KGHSH and CDR2 LQKENI. The junction had 11 bases not matched to a gene; V was cut back by 6 bases and J by 4 bases. The CDR3 DNA follows: TGTGCCAGCTCCCTCAGGGGGTCGGGATCCACCGGGGAGCTGTTTTTT. It is translated as CASSLRGSGSTGELFF.

The rearrangement joins TRBV5-1 to TRBJ2-1, with 12 bases fitting TRBD2. Germline CDR1 is SGHRS and CDR2 is YFSETQ. The CDR3 is 16 amino acids. Trimming cost V 4 bases and J 9 bases; bases outside gene matches: 11. The CDR3 sequence: CASSPDGTSGRGEQFF. The CDR3 DNA is TGCGCCAGCAGCCCCGATGGGACTAGCGGGCGGGGTGAGCAGTTCTTC.

This sequence joins TRBV28 and TRBJ1-5, with TRBD1 identical over 7 bases. This CDR3 spans 15 amino acids. Germline loops: CDR1 MDHEN, CDR2 SYDVKM. V lost 3 bases, J lost 5 bases, and 7 bases stayed unmatched. CDR3 nucleotide sequence: TGTGCCAGCAGTTTTGGGTACAGGGGCGATCAGCCCCAGCATTTT. Its translation: CASSFGYRGDQPQHF.

This chain connects TRBV30 to TRBJ2-7; D is perhaps TRBD1 (6 bases). V dropped 2 bases and J dropped 2 bases, with 13 bases sitting between them. The CDR3 extends over 14 amino acids. Per the germline V gene, CDR1 is GTSNPN and CDR2 is SVGIG (reference sequence). The CDR3 reads CAWSQGLGAYEQYF. The DNA of the CDR3 is TGTGCCTGGAGTCAGGGGTTAGGGGCCTACGAGCAGTACTTC.

This chain uses TRBV2 with TRBJ2-7, with a weak D call TRBD1 (6 bases). The length of the CDR3 is 14 residues. The V gene's germline CDR1 is SNHLY and CDR2 FYNNEI. Trimming shortened V by 6 bases and J by 3 bases, and 15 bases separated the two germline ends. The CDR3 sequence: CASSPVRGFYEQYF. The DNA of the CDR3 is TGTGCCAGCAGCCCCGTGAGGGGGTTCTACGAGCAGTACTTC.

The chain links TRBV4-1 to TRBJ1-2; 7 positions agree with TRBD1. Losses at the gene ends were 4 bases for V and 3 bases for J; bases not matched to a gene: 11. The CDR3 extends over 16 amino acids. The germline V gene has CDR1 MGHRA and CDR2 YSYEKL. This CDR3 reads CASSPLDRDPYYGYTF. CDR3 coding DNA: TGCGCCAGCAGCCCCCTAGACAGGGACCCCTACTATGGCTACACCTTC.

The V gene is TRBV27, the J gene TRBJ1-4, with D unresolved. The CDR3 has 15 residues. Germline CDR1 and CDR2: MNHEY and SMNVEV (reference sequence). V gave up 3 bases and J gave up 4 bases, with 12 bases separating them. The CDR3 DNA reads TGTGCCAGCAGTTTTGTAGGAGGGTTTAATGAAAAACTGTTTTTT. As protein: CASSFVGGFNEKLFF.